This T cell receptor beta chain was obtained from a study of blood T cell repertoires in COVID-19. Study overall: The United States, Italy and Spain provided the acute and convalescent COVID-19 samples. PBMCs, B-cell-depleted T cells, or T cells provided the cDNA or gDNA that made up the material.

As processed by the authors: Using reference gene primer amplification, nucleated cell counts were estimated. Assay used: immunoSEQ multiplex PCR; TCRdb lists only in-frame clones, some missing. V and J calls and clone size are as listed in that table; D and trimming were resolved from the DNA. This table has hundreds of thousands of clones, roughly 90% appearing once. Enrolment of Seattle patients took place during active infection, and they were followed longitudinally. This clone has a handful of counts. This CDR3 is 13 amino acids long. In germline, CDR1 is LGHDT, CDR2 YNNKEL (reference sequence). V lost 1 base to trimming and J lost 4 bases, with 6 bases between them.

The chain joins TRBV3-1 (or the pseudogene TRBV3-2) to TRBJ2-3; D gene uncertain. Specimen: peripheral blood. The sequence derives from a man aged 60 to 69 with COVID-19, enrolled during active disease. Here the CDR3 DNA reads TGTGCCAGCAGCCAAGCCGCGTCAGATACGCAGTATTTT. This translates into CASSQAASDTQYF.